These 30 T cell receptor beta chains share one sample of origin, sequenced in a study of blood T cell repertoires in COVID-19. Sequencing was performed with immunoSEQ multiplex PCR; in TCRdb, only in-frame clones are kept and a portion is missing. The profile shows approximately 350,000 clones, roughly nine tenths of them singletons. Sequencing used PBMCs or T cells enriched from blood (not recorded which). The source is a man aged 18 to 35 who had recovered from COVID-19.

The chain joins TRBV19 to TRBJ1-2; maybe TRBD1 (5 bases). V gave up 5 bases and J gave up 5 bases, with 15 bases separating them. This CDR3 has 14 residues. Germline loops: CDR1 LNHDA, CDR2 SQIVND (reference sequence). For the CDR3, the DNA is TGTGCCAGTAGTGACACAGGCTTCGATTATGGCTACACCTTC. Amino acids: CASSDTGFDYGYTF.

The chain recombines TRBV7-8 with TRBJ2-7; TRBD1 aligns across 11 bases. Germline V CDR1 and CDR2: SGHVS, FQNEAQ. The trim removed 11 bases at V and 3 bases at J, leaving 18 bases unmatched. There are 17 residues in the CDR3. The CDR3 reads CAPRRDRGEGEGYEQYF. The CDR3 nucleotides read TGTGCCCCCCGGCGGGACAGGGGGGAGGGAGAGGGCTACGAGCAGTACTTC.

This chain joins TRBV5-5 and TRBJ1-5; D ambiguous. The V and J ends lost 3 bases and 0 bases respectively, with 4 bases between them. The CDR3 is made up of 13 amino acids. CDR1 and CDR2 from the germline V gene are SGHKS and YYEKEE (reference sequence). The CDR3 nucleotides are TGTGCCAGCAGCTCCTATAGCAATCAGCCCCAGCATTTT. This sequence encodes CASSSYSNQPQHF.

The chain carries TRBV9 and TRBJ2-1, with TRBD1 matching over 9 bases. Unmatched junction bases numbered 7, after V lost 0 bases and J lost 6 bases. Per the germline V gene, CDR1 is SGDLS and CDR2 is YYNGEE. The CDR3 covers 16 residues. Here the CDR3 reads CASSVVRDRVVNEQFF. CDR3 nucleotides: TGTGCCAGCAGCGTAGTCCGGGACAGGGTGGTCAATGAGCAGTTCTTC.

In its sample, this clone was seen once. V usage is TRBV29-1 and J usage is TRBJ1-1; 8 positions match TRBD1. CDR1 and CDR2 from the germline V gene are SQVTM and ANQGSEA. This CDR3 is built from 12 residues. V was clipped by 8 bases and J by 7 bases; unmatched bases: 9. CDR3 in DNA: TGCAGCCCCAGGGGCGACAGGGGTGAAGCTTTCTTT. Amino acid sequence: CSPRGDRGEAFF.

The chain combines TRBV9 with TRBJ2-3; D remains unclear. V was clipped by 0 bases and J by 7 bases, with 21 bases between them. Per germline, CDR1 SGDLS and CDR2 YYNGEE. CDR3 length equals 17 residues. The CDR3 is CASSVAASARVGYTQYF. The CDR3 coding sequence is TGTGCCAGCAGCGTAGCGGCCTCGGCCCGGGTTGGGTATACGCAGTATTTT.

The V and J genes are TRBV6-6 and TRBJ1-2; TRBD1 might be the D (5 bases). CDR1 and CDR2 from the germline V gene are MNHNY and SVGAGI (reference sequence). Trimming pared 8 bases from V and 7 bases from J, leaving 14 bases between. The CDR3 has 12 amino acids. This CDR3 is CASRNGGGGYTF. CDR3 DNA sequence: TGTGCCAGCCGAAACGGGGGTGGTGGCTACACCTTC.

This chain connects TRBV10-3 to TRBJ2-3, with a possible D match to TRBD1 (6 bases). This CDR3 region has 14 residues. Trimming shortened V by 10 bases and J by 0 bases, and 14 bases separated the two germline ends. Germline-derived CDR1 and CDR2 are ENHRY and SYGVKD. CDR3 protein: CATLTGISTDTQYF. In DNA form, the CDR3 reads TGTGCCACTCTTACAGGGATTAGCACAGATACGCAGTATTTT.

The chain couples TRBV10-2 to TRBJ1-4; the D is unclear. The CDR3 spans 14 residues. Trimming pared 10 bases from V and 4 bases from J, leaving 16 bases between. CDR1 is WSHSY and CDR2 is SAAADI in the germline V gene. As DNA, the CDR3 is TGCGCCACCCTCGGCGGGGATTATAATGAAAAACTGTTTTTT. Its protein product is CATLGGDYNEKLFF.

The chain combines TRBV13 with TRBJ2-7; possible D gene TRBD2, 6 bases. Germline CDR1 and CDR2: PRHDT and FYEKMQ (reference sequence). The CDR3 sequence is 15 residues long. V lost 6 bases, J lost 3 bases, and 18 bases lay in between. CDR3 sequence (DNA): TGTGCCAGCAGAGCGCGGGGAGCGGCTAACTACGAGCAGTACTTC. Protein product: CASRARGAANYEQYF.

The chain links TRBV2 to TRBJ1-3; D perhaps matches TRBD1 (5 bases). The ends were cut back, 5 bases at V and 3 bases at J, with 17 bases in the middle. The germline CDR1 and CDR2 sequences are SNHLY and FYNNEI. The length of the CDR3 is 16 residues. CDR3 in amino acids: CASSRTPPPFGNTIYF. In DNA, the CDR3 is TGTGCCAGCAGTCGGACACCCCCCCCGTTTGGAAACACCATATATTTT.

V and J are TRBV5-1 and TRBJ1-2; 10 nucleotides match TRBD1. After removal of 5 bases from V and 6 bases from J, the junction contained 4 bases not matched to a gene. The CDR3 runs to 13 residues. CDR1 is SGHRS and CDR2 is YFSETQ in the germline V gene. The CDR3 nucleotides are TGCGCCAGCAGACCCGGACAGGGGGATGGCTACACCTTC. This codes for CASRPGQGDGYTF.

This chain links TRBV25-1 with TRBJ1-2; no firm D call. The CDR3 totals 13 residues. CDR1 is MGHDK and CDR2 is SYGVNS in the germline V gene. V lost 3 bases and J 7 bases, leaving 12 bases between the germline ends. CDR3 DNA: TGTGCCAGCAGTGAGGAGCAGATCGGTGGCTACACCTTC. It translates to CASSEEQIGGYTF.

The rearrangement joins TRBV5-1 to TRBJ1-4; a possible D gene is TRBD1 (6 bases). V lost 4 bases and J 5 bases, leaving 15 bases between the germline ends. Germline V CDR1 and CDR2: SGHRS, YFSETQ. The CDR3 extends over 15 amino acids. The CDR3, as DNA: TGCGCCAGCAGCGAGGACGGGACATGGAATGAAAAACTGTTTTTT. Translation: CASSEDGTWNEKLFF.

CDR3 sequence (DNA): TGTGCCACCAGCAGAGCACAGAACTATGGCTACACCTTC. This translates into CATSRAQNYGYTF. The rearrangement joins TRBV15 to TRBJ1-2; no clear D gene. Germline V lookup: CDR1 LNHNV, CDR2 YYDKDF (reference sequence). The CDR3 covers 13 residues. V lost 1 base to trimming and J lost 2 bases, with 5 bases between them. Together with reference TRBV15 and TRBJ1-2, the CDR3 gives the full variable domain: DAMVIQNPRYQVTQFGKPVTLSCSQTLNHNVMYWYQQKSSQAPKLLFHYYDKDFNNEADTPDNFQSRRPNTSFCFLDIRSPGLGDTAMYLCATSRAQNYGYTFGSGTRLTVV.

The rearrangement joins TRBV19 to TRBJ2-2; a possible D gene is TRBD2 (5 bases). Germline loops: CDR1 LNHDA, CDR2 SQIVND (reference sequence). This CDR3 comprises 14 residues. V was trimmed by 3 bases and J by 5 bases, leaving 10 bases between them. This chain's CDR3 is CASSMTIATGELFF. The CDR3 DNA reads TGTGCCAGTAGTATGACTATCGCGACCGGGGAGCTGTTTTTT.

This clone was seen a single time. The rearrangement links TRBV19 to TRBJ1-1, with D maybe TRBD1 (5 bases). This CDR3 comprises 16 residues. Trimming removed 6 bases from V and 1 base from J, with 18 bases in between. CDR1 is LNHDA, CDR2 SQIVND, per germline (reference sequence). Written as DNA, the CDR3 is TGTGCCAGTAGGAGGAGCAGCGGGGACGCGAACACTGAAGCTTTCTTT. Translation gives CASRRSSGDANTEAFF.

The chain links TRBV4-1 to TRBJ1-1; D not certain. CDR3 size: 14 residues. Trimming pared 8 bases from V and 2 bases from J, leaving 15 bases between. Germline assignment: CDR1 MGHRA and CDR2 YSYEKL. As DNA, the CDR3 is TGCGCCAGCTCCCCTTTTCCTCGTAACACTGAAGCTTTCTTT. It codes for CASSPFPRNTEAFF.

The V and J genes are TRBV6-1 and TRBJ1-5; no firm D call. The CDR3 spans 15 residues. Germline V CDR1 and CDR2: MNHNS, SASEGT. With 1 base removed from V and 7 bases from J, the gap between germline ends came to 14 bases. The CDR3 region is CASSEDGGRGQPQHF. The CDR3 region has the DNA TGTGCCAGCAGTGAAGACGGTGGGCGAGGGCAGCCCCAGCATTTT.

A remark on this clone: At one end the junction does not follow the germline gene, possibly because of a read error. This chain links TRBV24-1 with TRBJ2-3, with D unresolved. Per germline, CDR1 KGHDR and CDR2 SFDVKD. The CDR3 is 13 amino acids. The CDR3 here is CATGDPSTDTQYF. CDR3 sequence (DNA): TGTGCCACCGGTGATCCTAGCACAGATACGCAGTATTTT.

V and J are TRBV19 and TRBJ1-2; TRBD1 matches at 11 bases. The CDR3 spans 14 residues. Germline CDR1 reads LNHDA; CDR2 reads SQIVND (reference sequence). V lost 4 bases to trimming and J lost 8 bases; unmatched junction nucleotides: 6. CDR3 DNA sequence: TGTGCCAGTAGTACACCGGGACAGGGGGTCGGCTACACCTTC. As protein: CASSTPGQGVGYTF.

The chain recombines TRBV10-3 with TRBJ1-1, with TRBD1 as a possible D gene (5 bases). This CDR3 spans 13 amino acids. Deletions cut 3 bases from V and 1 base from J, with 6 bases between. Per the germline V gene, CDR1 is ENHRY and CDR2 is SYGVKD. CDR3 in DNA: TGTGCCATCAGTGAAAGGGGGAACACTGAAGCTTTCTTT. Its protein is CAISERGNTEAFF.

V is TRBV11-3 and J is TRBJ2-1, with TRBD1 matching over 9 bases. The CDR3 is 17 amino acids. The ends lost 3 bases at V and 6 bases at J; junction bases unmatched: 12. Germline V gives CDR1 SGHNT, CDR2 YENEEA. This CDR3 is CASSLDTGTGLSNEQFF. CDR3 in DNA: TGTGCCAGCAGCTTGGATACCGGGACAGGGTTGTCCAATGAGCAGTTCTTC.

The V gene is TRBV7-3, the J gene TRBJ2-7; 12 bases map to TRBD2. Losses at the gene ends were 2 bases for V and 7 bases for J; bases not matched to a gene: 6. Looked up from germline, CDR1 is SGHTA and CDR2 is FQGTGA. This CDR3 has 15 residues. The CDR3 sequence is CASSLAPSGRAEQYF. CDR3 nucleotides: TGTGCCAGCAGCTTAGCGCCTAGCGGGAGGGCGGAGCAGTACTTC.

Only one count was recorded for this clone. The chain employs TRBV9 and TRBJ1-1, with D maybe TRBD1 (6 bases). The germline V gene has CDR1 SGDLS and CDR2 YYNGEE. The ends were cut back, 4 bases at V and 1 base at J, with 11 bases in the middle. The CDR3 runs to 14 residues. CDR3 sequence (DNA): TGTGCCAGCAGCAATACAGGGCGGAACACTGAAGCTTTCTTT. Translation gives CASSNTGRNTEAFF.

The V call is TRBV2, the J call TRBJ2-1, with no clear D. V was shortened by 6 bases and J by 7 bases, with 7 bases between the two germline ends. The CDR3 extends over 11 amino acids. CDR1 is SNHLY, CDR2 FYNNEI, per germline. CDR3 in amino acids: CASSPQNEQFF. CDR3 sequence (DNA): TGTGCCAGCAGCCCCCAGAATGAGCAGTTCTTC.

A single count supports this clone. This sequence joins TRBV9 and TRBJ1-3; D may be TRBD1 (5 bases). Germline CDR1 is SGDLS and CDR2 is YYNGEE. The CDR3 covers 14 residues. V shed 4 bases and J shed 3 bases, with 11 bases lying between them. CDR3 coding DNA: TGTGCCAGCAGCCCAGGCGGGGGTGGAAACACCATATATTTT. It translates to CASSPGGGGNTIYF.

The gene calls are TRBV19 and TRBJ2-1; 13 nucleotides match TRBD2. Germline V gene lookup returns CDR1 LNHDA and CDR2 SQIVND (reference sequence). With V trimmed by 6 bases and J by 1 base, 3 bases remained unmatched. The CDR3 spans 16 residues. This CDR3 reads CASSVTSGGSYNEQFF. The CDR3 DNA follows: TGTGCCAGTAGCGTGACTAGCGGGGGGTCCTACAATGAGCAGTTCTTC.

This chain joins TRBV21-1 and TRBJ1-5; TRBD1, the D gene given by the table, was not confirmed from the DNA. TRBV21-1 is given as a pseudogene. The CDR3 sequence is 15 residues long. The CDR3 DNA follows: TGTGCCAGCAGCAAATTCCTACAGGGACATCAGCCCCAGCATTTT. It encodes CASSKFLQGHQPQHF.

Only one count was recorded for this clone. The rearrangement links TRBV7-2 to TRBJ2-2; D unclear. V lost 4 bases and J 1 base, leaving 10 bases between the germline ends. The CDR3 spans 15 residues. In germline, CDR1 is SGHTA, CDR2 FQGNSA. Here the CDR3 reads CASSSRLGNTGELFF. The CDR3 bases are TGTGCCAGCAGCTCTAGACTGGGGAACACCGGGGAGCTGTTTTTT.